The 30 T cell receptor beta chains reported below all come from one sample, sequenced in a study of T cells in Graves' hyperthyroidism and ophthalmopathy. The CDR3 regions of TCR beta were amplified from RNA transcripts. With the HTBI primer set, the TCR CDR3 went through a first round of RT-PCR. TCRdb itself ran the multiplex PCR reads through MiXCR, one entry per CDR3 protein. The sample yields 500,000 to 750,000 distinct CDR3 sequences, approximately 15% seen once. The sample taken for sequencing was blood. Every receptor here comes from a woman aged 25 to 39 with Graves' hyperthyroidism.

This chain joins TRBV12-3 or TRBV12-4 and TRBJ2-1; 10 nucleotides line up with TRBD1. With V trimmed by 4 bases and J by 5 bases, 5 bases remained unmatched. CDR3 size: 15 residues. The CDR3 DNA reads TGTGCCAGCAGTTCGACAGGGGGCATGGACAATGAGCAGTTCTTC. This sequence encodes CASSSTGGMDNEQFF.

This clonotype was recorded at least ten times. This chain uses TRBV29-1 with TRBJ1-5; 8 bases are shared with TRBD1. The germline V gene has CDR1 SQVTM and CDR2 ANQGSEA. The CDR3 totals 13 residues. V gave up 4 bases and J gave up 7 bases; unmatched junction bases: 6. CDR3: CSVVGQEGQPQHF. The DNA for the CDR3 is TGCAGCGTTGTGGGACAGGAGGGGCAGCCCCAGCATTTT.

The table lists this clonotype with a few counts. V is TRBV19 and J is TRBJ1-1; the match to TRBD1 covers 8 bases. The germline CDR1 and CDR2 sequences are LNHDA and SQIVND (reference sequence). Trimming at V came to 4 bases and at J to 1 base, leaving 2 bases not matched to a gene. This CDR3 contains 14 residues. The CDR3 DNA sequence: TGTGCCAGTAGTAAGGGACAGGAGAACACTGAAGCTTTCTTT. Translated: CASSKGQENTEAFF. Full variable domain (outside the CDR3, taken from reference TRBV19 and TRBJ1-1): DGGITQSPKYLFRKEGQNVTLSCEQNLNHDAMYWYRQDPGQGLRLIYYSQIVNDFQKGDIAEGYSVSREKKESFPLTVTSAQKNPTAFYLCASSKGQENTEAFFGQGTRLTVV.

This clonotype was counted ten times or more. This chain connects TRBV28 to TRBJ1-4, with 8 bases aligning to TRBD1. The CDR3 runs to 14 residues. Germline trimming cut 6 bases from V and 10 bases from J; bases unmatched to any gene: 10. Germline CDR1 and CDR2: MDHEN and SYDVKM. The CDR3 sequence: CASSLQDRGGKLFF. The CDR3 region has the DNA TGTGCCAGCAGCCTTCAAGACAGGGGAGGAAAACTGTTTTTT. Full variable domain (remainder filled in from reference TRBV28 and TRBJ1-4): DVKVTQSSRYLVKRTGEKVFLECVQDMDHENMFWYRQDPGLGLRLIYFSYDVKMKEKGDIPEGYSVSREKKERFSLILESASTNQTSMYLCASSLQDRGGKLFFGSGTQLSVL.

The J gene is TRBJ1-3, the V gene TRBV20-1; D might be TRBD1 (5 bases). V was cut by 3 bases and J by 1 base, with 13 bases left in between. The germline gives CDR1 DFQATT, CDR2 SNEGSKA (reference sequence). The CDR3 contains 15 residues. CDR3 nucleotides: TGCAGTGCTAGGGCCCAGGGATTTTCTGGAAACACCATATATTTT. Protein product: CSARAQGFSGNTIYF.

The chain is built from TRBV5-1 and TRBJ1-1, with D possibly being TRBD1 (6 bases). V was trimmed by 0 bases and J by 2 bases, leaving 11 bases between them. The CDR3 is made up of 15 amino acids. The germline V gene encodes CDR1 SGHRS and CDR2 YFSETQ. The CDR3 region is CASSLDWTANTEAFF. The CDR3 bases are TGCGCCAGCAGCTTGGATTGGACAGCTAACACTGAAGCTTTCTTT.

V usage is TRBV5-6 and J usage is TRBJ1-4; D gene unclear. V shed 1 base and J shed 3 bases, with 7 bases lying between them. CDR1 and CDR2 (germline): SGHDT, YYEEEE. The CDR3 is made up of 14 amino acids. CDR3 DNA sequence: TGTGCCAGCAGCTTGAAGGGCCCTAATGAAAAACTGTTTTTT. This codes for CASSLKGPNEKLFF. The full variable domain, rest sourced from reference TRBV5-6 and TRBJ1-4, is DAGVTQSPTHLIKTRGQQVTLRCSPKSGHDTVSWYQQALGQGPQFIFQYYEEEERQRGNFPDRFSGHQFPNYSSELNVNALLLGDSALYLCASSLKGPNEKLFFGSGTQLSVL.

CDR3 nucleotide sequence: TGCGCCAGCAGCCAAAACGGACAGAGCTCATATGGCTACACCTTC. Amino acid sequence: CASSQNGQSSYGYTF. This chain links TRBV5-1 with TRBJ1-2; the D gene is possibly TRBD1 (6 bases). The CDR3 runs to 15 residues. V was pared by 4 bases and J by 5 bases, with 18 bases between. CDR1 SGHRS and CDR2 YFSETQ come from the germline V gene.

V is TRBV4-2 and J is TRBJ2-7; D remains ambiguous. The length of the CDR3 is 15 residues. Trimming stripped 1 base from V and 3 bases from J, with 13 bases between. Germline lookup yields CDR1 LGHNA and CDR2 YNFKEQ. The DNA for the CDR3 is TGTGCCAGCAGCCAAGTCGAGACTCCGAGCTACGAGCAGTACTTC. This sequence encodes CASSQVETPSYEQYF.

This clonotype appeared a few times. V and J are TRBV5-1 and TRBJ2-3; possibly TRBD1 or TRBD2 for D (5 bases each). Trimming left V 2 bases short and J 5 bases short, with 27 bases between. This CDR3 is built from 19 residues. CDR1 and CDR2 (germline): SGHRS, YFSETQ. CDR3 coding DNA: TGCGCCAGCAGCTTTTTCCCTGGGACCTTGGCCTCGAACGAAGATACGCAGTATTTT. Amino acid sequence: CASSFFPGTLASNEDTQYF.

The sample holds many counts of this clonotype. The chain couples TRBV20-1 to TRBJ2-7; D may be TRBD1 (6 bases). V was cut by 2 bases and J by 6 bases, with 20 bases left in between. CDR1 is DFQATT, CDR2 SNEGSKA, per germline (reference sequence). This CDR3 has 15 amino acids. CDR3 amino acids: CSARPPLTGNGEQYF. CDR3 coding DNA: TGCAGTGCTAGACCACCGTTAACAGGGAATGGCGAGCAGTACTTC.

The chain uses TRBV4-1 and TRBJ2-1; 8 bases match TRBD2. V lost 1 base to trimming and J lost 8 bases; unmatched junction nucleotides: 7. The germline CDR1 and CDR2 sequences are MGHRA and YSYEKL. The CDR3 spans 15 residues. The DNA of the CDR3 is TGCGCCAGCAGCCAAGGCACGGGAGGGCCCTATGAGCAGTTCTTC. Encoded protein: CASSQGTGGPYEQFF.

In this sample, this clonotype turned up many times. The rearrangement joins TRBV20-1 to TRBJ2-7; 7 bases align to TRBD1. The CDR3 spans 12 residues. The J segment lost 2 bases and the V segment lost 6 bases, leaving 4 bases of the junction unmatched. Germline V gives CDR1 DFQATT, CDR2 SNEGSKA (reference sequence). The CDR3 loop reads CSARQGTYEQYF. CDR3 in DNA: TGCAGTGCCAGACAGGGAACCTACGAGCAGTACTTC.

This clonotype was seen ten or more times. The gene calls are TRBV28 and TRBJ2-5, with D tentatively TRBD2 (5 bases). CDR1 is MDHEN, CDR2 SYDVKM, per germline. The CDR3 sequence is 14 residues long. V was trimmed by 3 bases and J by 0 bases, leaving 8 bases between them. The CDR3 region has the DNA TGTGCCAGCAGTTTCTCGGGGTACCAAGAGACCCAGTACTTC. Amino acids: CASSFSGYQETQYF.

V and J are TRBV5-6 and TRBJ1-1; 7 bases fit TRBD1. The CDR3 totals 12 residues. Germline V gene data show CDR1 as SGHDT and CDR2 as YYEEEE. V lost 4 bases to trimming and J lost 11 bases; unmatched junction nucleotides: 8. The chain's CDR3 is CASSPWEGAAFF. CDR3 coding DNA: TGTGCCAGCAGCCCATGGGAGGGGGCGGCTTTCTTT.

This clonotype was counted ten times or more. V usage is TRBV7-9 and J usage is TRBJ2-1; D tentatively reads TRBD1 or TRBD2 (5 bases each). Trimming left V 1 base short and J 5 bases short, with 21 bases between. This CDR3 region has 18 residues. Germline loops: CDR1 SEHNR, CDR2 FQNEAQ (reference sequence). The CDR3 here is CASSLVWDQSIGDNEQFF. CDR3 nucleotide sequence: TGTGCCAGCAGCTTAGTTTGGGACCAATCTATAGGGGACAATGAGCAGTTCTTC.

This clonotype was seen ten or more times. The chain couples TRBV7-9 to TRBJ2-7, with D possibly being TRBD1 or TRBD2 (6 bases each). V was clipped by 3 bases and J by 5 bases, with 23 bases between them. The CDR3 has 17 residues. CDR1 is SEHNR and CDR2 is FQNEAQ in the germline V gene (reference sequence). The chain's CDR3 is CASSFVHKVGGKDEQYF. The CDR3 region has the DNA TGTGCCAGCAGCTTCGTCCACAAAGTGGGGGGCAAAGACGAGCAGTACTTC.

This clonotype was picked up many times. The V and J genes are TRBV9 and TRBJ2-1; 15 bases map to TRBD2. Germline V lookup: CDR1 SGDLS, CDR2 YYNGEE. CDR3 length: 16 residues. Germline trimming cut 0 bases from V and 9 bases from J; bases unmatched to any gene: 4. The chain's CDR3 is CASSVAGLAGGIEQFF. CDR3 DNA: TGTGCCAGCAGCGTAGCGGGACTAGCGGGAGGAATTGAGCAGTTCTTC.

This clonotype was seen repeatedly, ten times or more. The chain employs TRBV5-1 and TRBJ2-7; 8 nucleotides agree with TRBD2. With V trimmed by 3 bases and J by 5 bases, 13 bases remained unmatched. CDR1 and CDR2 (germline): SGHRS, YFSETQ. The CDR3 loop spans 16 amino acids. This CDR3 is CASSCPRAGECHEQYF. In DNA form, the CDR3 reads TGCGCCAGCAGCTGTCCAAGAGCGGGAGAATGTCACGAGCAGTACTTC.

The chain carries TRBV20-1 and TRBJ2-1; D is uncertain. Germline loops: CDR1 DFQATT, CDR2 SNEGSKA (reference sequence). V lost 3 bases, J lost 0 bases, and 15 bases lay in between. The CDR3 has 16 amino acids. Here the CDR3 reads CSASPGPETSYNEQFF. The DNA for the CDR3 is TGCAGTGCTAGCCCAGGACCCGAGACCTCCTACAATGAGCAGTTCTTC.

At least ten counts were recorded for this clonotype. V usage is TRBV29-1 and J usage is TRBJ2-7, with 7 positions matching TRBD1. J was trimmed by 2 bases and V by 4 bases; bases with no gene match: 5. The CDR3 is made up of 13 amino acids. Germline V lookup: CDR1 SQVTM, CDR2 ANQGSEA. The CDR3 DNA reads as TGCAGCGTTGCTTGGGACAGCACCTACGAGCAGTACTTC. It is translated as CSVAWDSTYEQYF.

This clonotype appeared many times. The genes are TRBV7-9 and TRBJ2-1, with a tentative D call TRBD1 (5 bases). CDR1 SEHNR and CDR2 FQNEAQ come from the germline V gene (reference sequence). The CDR3 runs 12 residues. V was clipped by 5 bases and J by 9 bases, with 11 bases between them. The CDR3 DNA reads as TGTGCCAGCAGCGAAGGGGTAGGTGAGCAGTTCTTC. Translation gives CASSEGVGEQFF.

The sample holds many counts of this clonotype. This sequence joins TRBV18 and TRBJ2-2; no firm D call. The germline V and J ends were trimmed by 4 bases and 0 bases, with 3 bases remaining between them. Germline V gives CDR1 KGHSH, CDR2 LQKENI. The CDR3 is made up of 13 amino acids. The CDR3 coding sequence is TGTGCCAGCTCACGATCGAACACCGGGGAGCTGTTTTTT. Translation: CASSRSNTGELFF.

In its sample, this clonotype was seen a few times. This chain connects TRBV6-5 to TRBJ2-3; 10 bases are shared with TRBD2. V dropped 3 bases and J dropped 7; count of bases not matched to a gene: 7. Looked up from germline, CDR1 is MNHEY and CDR2 is SVGAGI. The CDR3 sequence is 15 residues long. The CDR3 sequence: CASSYQREGPNTQYF. DNA for the CDR3: TGTGCCAGCAGTTATCAGCGGGAGGGCCCGAATACGCAGTATTTT.

In its sample, this clonotype was seen many times. V usage is TRBV12-3 or TRBV12-4 and J usage is TRBJ1-5; D call uncertain. The germline V and J ends were trimmed by 1 base and 2 bases, with 12 bases remaining between them. The length of the CDR3 is 16 residues. In nucleotides, the CDR3 is TGTGCCAGCAGTTTAGGCAGGCGGAGGGGCAATCAGCCCCAGCATTTT. Its translation: CASSLGRRRGNQPQHF.

This clonotype turned up a few times. V usage is TRBV27 and J usage is TRBJ2-7; D possibly corresponds to TRBD1 (7 bases). Germline V gene lookup returns CDR1 MNHEY and CDR2 SMNVEV (reference sequence). The length of the CDR3 is 13 residues. V was cut by 6 bases and J by 2 bases, with 11 bases left in between. Here the CDR3 DNA reads TGTGCCAGCAGACAGGGGACTGCCTACGAGCAGTACTTC. It encodes CASRQGTAYEQYF.

This clonotype was picked up a small number of times. This chain joins TRBV3-1 and TRBJ2-3, with 15 positions matching TRBD2. The CDR3 has 20 amino acids. Germline values: CDR1 LGHDT, CDR2 YNNKEL (reference sequence). V shed 1 base and J 2 bases; nucleotides not matched to a gene: 10. As DNA, the CDR3 is TGTGCCAGCAGCCAAGGGACTAGCGGGAGGGCCCCCGTATTCACAGATACGCAGTATTTT. As protein: CASSQGTSGRAPVFTDTQYF.

This clonotype was observed at least ten times. V is TRBV5-1 and J is TRBJ2-7; 14 bases map to TRBD2. CDR1 and CDR2 from the germline V gene are SGHRS and YFSETQ. Trimming cost V 3 bases and J 6 bases; bases outside gene matches: 14. The CDR3 has 18 amino acids. The CDR3 is CASSSPLPPGLAGAEQYF. CDR3 nucleotide sequence: TGCGCCAGCAGCTCTCCCCTTCCACCGGGACTAGCGGGAGCCGAGCAGTACTTC. Together with reference TRBV5-1 and TRBJ2-7, the CDR3 gives the full variable domain: KAGVTQTPRYLIKTRGQQVTLSCSPISGHRSVSWYQQTPGQGLQFLFEYFSETQRNKGNFPGRFSGRQFSNSRSEMNVSTLELGDSALYLCASSSPLPPGLAGAEQYFGPGTRLTVT.

This clonotype was seen a few times. The chain combines TRBV29-1 with TRBJ1-1; D is possibly TRBD1 (5 bases). V lost 5 bases and J 5 bases, leaving 18 bases between the germline ends. This CDR3 has 14 residues. Germline V lookup: CDR1 SQVTM, CDR2 ANQGSEA. In DNA form, the CDR3 reads TGCAGCGTTAAACTAGGGGCGCAAGGAACTGAAGCTTTCTTT. This sequence encodes CSVKLGAQGTEAFF.

This clonotype was counted only a few times. J is TRBJ2-7 and V is TRBV4-3; 7 bases match TRBD2. Losses at the gene ends were 4 bases for V and 2 bases for J; bases not matched to a gene: 8. Germline V CDR1 and CDR2: LGHNA, YSLEER. The CDR3 has 15 residues. The CDR3 nucleotides read TGCGCCAGCAGCCCCAGCGGGAACTCACCCTACGAGCAGTACTTC. This codes for CASSPSGNSPYEQYF.